This T cell receptor (beta chain) was sequenced for a study of radiotherapy plus CTLA-4 blockade in lung cancer. General study findings and limits: Blood saw expansion of tumor-derived TCR clones after radiotherapy plus ipilimumab. Increased serum interferon-beta after radiation also reportedly predicted response strongly.

As concerns this clone: The antigen remains undetermined.

The study treated chemo-refractory metastatic non-small-cell lung cancer patients with focal radiation plus ipilimumab CTLA-4 blockade. Produced via immunoSEQ multiplex PCR; TCRdb's table is partial and in-frame only. The table has around 80,000 clones, 70% to 80% seen once; the top ten hold roughly 9.8%. Germline CDR1 SEHNR, CDR2 FQNEAQ (reference sequence). The CDR3 runs to 11 residues. V and J are TRBV7-9 and TRBJ2-5; D gene unclear. Gene TRBJ2-7 matches the end of the DNA better, so the J call may be wrong. The sample consisted of peripheral blood, taken from a patient treated with radiotherapy plus ipilimumab. The sequence was obtained from a human donor with non-small cell lung cancer whose response to radiotherapy plus ipilimumab could not be evaluated. This CDR3 is CASSLFAEQYF. The CDR3 DNA reads as TGTGCCAGCAGCTTGTTTGCCGAGCAGTACTTC.